The source of this TCR beta chain is a study of human T cells and chemical hapten exposure. One entry per CDR3 protein, called by TCRdb with MiXCR from the RACE reads. The data contain under 45,000 distinct CDR3 sequences, approximately 5% of them singletons. Time point given: healthy volunteer bleed at 6 weeks. Unfractionated whole blood was the source from which total RNA was extracted. V lost 2 bases and J lost 7, with 8 bases in between. In germline, CDR1 is SEHNR, CDR2 FQNEAQ (reference sequence). The CDR3 sequence is 12 residues long. Sequencing was performed on whole blood. The receptor was derived from a human donor in good health. Some clones in this sample may be carry-over from other donors' samples. The rearrangement uses TRBV7-9 and TRBJ1-2; D gene uncertain. CDR3 protein: CASSLSSAGYTF. For the CDR3, the DNA is TGTGCCAGCAGCTTATCCAGTGCTGGCTACACCTTC. The entire variable domain, with the rest obtained from reference TRBV7-9 and TRBJ1-2, is as follows: DTGVSQNPRHKITKRGQNVTFRCDPISEHNRLYWYRQTLGQGPEFLTYFQNEAQLEKSRLLSDRFSAERPKGSFSTLEIQRTEQGDSAMYLCASSLSSAGYTFGSGTRLTVV.